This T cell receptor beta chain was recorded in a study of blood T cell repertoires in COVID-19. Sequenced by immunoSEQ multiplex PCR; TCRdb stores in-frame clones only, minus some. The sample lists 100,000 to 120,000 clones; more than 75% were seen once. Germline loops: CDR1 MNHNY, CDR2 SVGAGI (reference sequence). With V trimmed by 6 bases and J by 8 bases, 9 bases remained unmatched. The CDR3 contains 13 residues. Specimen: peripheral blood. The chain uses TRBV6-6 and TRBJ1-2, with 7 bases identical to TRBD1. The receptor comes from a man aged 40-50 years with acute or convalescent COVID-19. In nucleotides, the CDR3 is TGTGCCAGCAGAACCTCCGGGACAGTGGGCTACACCTTC. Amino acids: CASRTSGTVGYTF.